A single sample is the source of the 14 T cell receptor beta chains below, sequenced in a study of shared clonotypes between healthy human individuals. In the naive CD8 group, cells lacked CD45RO and were positively selected for CCR7, so terminally differentiated effector memory CD45RA+ cells were left out. Data came from immunoSEQ multiplex PCR; TCRdb stores just in-frame clones and leaves some out. The sample holds some 800,000 clones, around 92% seen once. The sample comprised naive CD8+ T cells sorted from blood. These receptors originate from a man aged 30 to 45 in good health.

The chain combines TRBV27 with TRBJ2-2; no clear D. This CDR3 has 18 amino acids. Germline values: CDR1 MNHEY, CDR2 SMNVEV (reference sequence). V gave up 3 bases and J gave up 0 bases, with 17 bases separating them. CDR3 coding DNA: TGTGCCAGCAGTTTTCGGCCCTGGGAAAACGCGAACACCGGGGAGCTGTTTTTT. It yields the protein CASSFRPWENANTGELFF.

This clone was counted a single time. V gene TRBV28 combines with J gene TRBJ1-5; 8 bases are a match to TRBD1. CDR1 is MDHEN and CDR2 is SYDVKM in the germline V gene. V shed 3 bases, J shed 5 bases, and the junction held 6 bases outside the gene matches. The CDR3 consists of 15 residues. CDR3 bases: TGTGCCAGCAGTTTGCGGGACAGGTTGGATCAGCCCCAGCATTTT. It encodes CASSLRDRLDQPQHF.

The chain joins TRBV28 to TRBJ2-2; 9 bases align to TRBD2. The germline gives CDR1 MDHEN, CDR2 SYDVKM. The CDR3 runs to 18 residues. V lost 6 bases and J lost 2; bases outside the gene matches: 13. The CDR3 is CASRPGVRLADNTGELFF. The CDR3 DNA sequence: TGTGCCAGCAGACCCGGAGTCCGACTAGCGGATAACACCGGGGAGCTGTTTTTT. Drawing the rest from reference TRBV28 and TRBJ2-2, the complete variable domain is DVKVTQSSRYLVKRTGEKVFLECVQDMDHENMFWYRQDPGLGLRLIYFSYDVKMKEKGDIPEGYSVSREKKERFSLILESASTNQTSMYLCASRPGVRLADNTGELFFGEGSRLTVL.

The chain uses TRBV9 and TRBJ1-1, with D hard to call. Between the trimmed V and J ends, which lost 4 bases and 4 bases, there was a span of 14 bases. Germline CDR1 and CDR2: SGDLS and YYNGEE. CDR3 length: 14 residues. CDR3 DNA: TGTGCCAGCAGCCTAGGAGCGGGGAGCACTGAAGCTTTCTTT. This encodes CASSLGAGSTEAFF.

This chain uses TRBV4-1 with TRBJ1-2, with TRBD1 matching 7 bases. This CDR3 is 15 amino acids long. Germline V gene sequence: CDR1 MGHRA, CDR2 YSYEKL. V gave up 3 bases and J gave up 4 bases; unmatched junction bases: 8. CDR3 nucleotides: TGCGCCAGCAGCCAGTTAGGACAGGTATTCTATGGCTACACCTTC. Translation: CASSQLGQVFYGYTF.

J is TRBJ2-7 and V is TRBV19; D might be TRBD2 (5 bases). Germline loops: CDR1 LNHDA, CDR2 SQIVND (reference sequence). The V gene lost 5 bases and the J gene lost 3 bases, with 11 bases spanning the gap. The CDR3 extends over 13 amino acids. As DNA, the CDR3 is TGTGCCAGTAGTTCGGACTGGCACTACGAGCAGTACTTC. It is translated as CASSSDWHYEQYF.

The chain's CDR3 is CSVEDPGVYEQYF. Here the CDR3 DNA reads TGCAGCGTTGAAGATCCCGGGGTTTACGAGCAGTACTTC. The chain uses TRBV29-1 and TRBJ2-7; weak D call: TRBD2 (5 bases). Germline V gene sequence: CDR1 SQVTM, CDR2 ANQGSEA. There are 13 residues in the CDR3. The V and J ends lost 0 bases and 4 bases respectively, with 10 bases between them.

This chain joins TRBV4-3 and TRBJ2-7; D is unresolved. Germline lookup yields CDR1 LGHNA and CDR2 YSLEER. CDR3 length: 15 residues. V was pared by 1 base and J by 2 bases, with 12 bases between. CDR3 amino acids: CASSQGLWGTYEQYF. The CDR3 region has the DNA TGCGCCAGCAGCCAAGGATTGTGGGGAACCTACGAGCAGTACTTC.

This clone was picked up a small number of times. As DNA, the CDR3 is TGTGCCAGCCAATCTCTCGACAGGGATCACGGCTACACCTTC. Amino acids: CASQSLDRDHGYTF. The chain couples TRBV28 to TRBJ1-2, with 7 bases identical to TRBD1. The CDR3 extends over 14 amino acids. CDR1 is MDHEN and CDR2 is SYDVKM in the germline V gene. Trimming took 8 bases from V and 8 from J; bases not matched to a gene: 14.

V is TRBV6-5 and J is TRBJ1-1, with D hard to call. Deletions cut 6 bases from V and 4 bases from J, with 12 bases between. Looked up from germline, CDR1 is MNHEY and CDR2 is SVGAGI. This CDR3 is built from 13 residues. CDR3 sequence reads: CASSRHPGTEAFF. The CDR3 DNA reads TGTGCCAGCAGCCGACATCCGGGCACTGAAGCTTTCTTT.

A remark on this clone: Additional DNA sequences in this sample encode the identical CDR3. This chain connects TRBV9 to TRBJ1-4; no definite D call. The length of the CDR3 is 15 residues. The germline CDR1 and CDR2 sequences are SGDLS and YYNGEE. Trimming took off 0 bases at V and 7 bases at J, with 13 bases between the two ends. CDR3 in DNA: TGTGCCAGCAGCGTAGGCGGAACGGGCGGTGAAAAACTGTTTTTT. Translation: CASSVGGTGGEKLFF.

This chain connects TRBV5-4 to TRBJ1-1; a weak D match, TRBD1 (5 bases). Trimming cost V 3 bases and J 1 base, with 10 bases left between them. Germline CDR1 reads SGHNT; CDR2 reads YYREEE (reference sequence). This CDR3 comprises 14 residues. The CDR3 DNA sequence: TGTGCCAGCAGCTCACAGGTTTCGAACACTGAAGCTTTCTTT. Translation: CASSSQVSNTEAFF.

The chain is built from TRBV14 and TRBJ2-3; TRBD2 agrees at 10 bases. V lost 2 bases, J lost 4 bases, and 6 bases stayed unmatched. Germline loops: CDR1 SGHDN, CDR2 FVKESK. This CDR3 comprises 16 residues. The chain's CDR3 is CASSQLAGVGADTQYF. In nucleotides, the CDR3 is TGTGCCAGCAGCCAACTAGCGGGGGTAGGAGCAGATACGCAGTATTTT.

This chain joins TRBV28 and TRBJ1-5, with no clear D. The CDR3 extends over 15 amino acids. V lost 6 bases and J lost 0, with 12 bases in between. Germline lookup yields CDR1 MDHEN and CDR2 SYDVKM. The CDR3, as DNA: TGTGCCAGCAGCCACCGGCGATCTAGCAATCAGCCCCAGCATTTT. It codes for CASSHRRSSNQPQHF.